This passage covers 3 T cell receptor beta chains from one sample sequenced in a study of T cells in Graves' hyperthyroidism and ophthalmopathy. Amplified TCR beta CDR3 regions came from RNA transcripts. The TCR CDR3 was amplified in a first-round RT-PCR using the HTBI primer set. TCRdb itself ran the multiplex PCR reads through MiXCR, one entry per CDR3 protein. The sample has a few hundred thousand distinct CDR3 sequences, less than 25% seen once. Sequences were obtained from blood. Every receptor here comes from a man aged 18 to 29 with Graves' hyperthyroidism.

This clonotype was observed a handful of times. The chain recombines TRBV4-1 with TRBJ2-5, with D maybe TRBD1 (6 bases). The germline CDR1 and CDR2 sequences are MGHRA and YSYEKL. The CDR3 runs to 15 residues. Trimming left V 0 bases short and J 7 bases short, with 15 bases between. CDR3 residues: CASSQDPAGARTQYF. The CDR3 region has the DNA TGCGCCAGCAGCCAAGATCCGGCAGGGGCGCGGACCCAGTACTTC.

The CDR3 here is CASSLMGSREQYF. The CDR3 DNA reads as TGTGCCAGCAGCCTTATGGGGTCGAGGGAGCAGTACTTC. The V gene is TRBV28, the J gene TRBJ2-7; no reliable D call. The CDR3 contains 13 residues. Per germline, CDR1 MDHEN and CDR2 SYDVKM. V lost 6 bases and J lost 7, with 16 bases in between.

This clonotype was observed many times. J is TRBJ2-3 and V is TRBV12-3 or TRBV12-4, with 10 bases aligning to TRBD2. The length of the CDR3 is 14 residues. J gave up 6 bases and V 2 bases, and 2 bases lay outside the gene matches. CDR3 amino acids: CASSLLAGDDTQYF. The DNA of the CDR3 is TGTGCCAGCAGTTTACTAGCGGGGGACGATACGCAGTATTTT.